This entry lists 4 T cell receptor beta chains sequenced from one sample in a study of OX40 agonist ivuxolimab in advanced cancers. The library was built by means of the immunoSEQ multiplex PCR assay. The source is immuneACCESS, and TCRdb retained only in-frame sequences with V and J called. Part of the clones is not carried over; for the studies checked, unresolved V genes explain less than half of this, and the remainder is unexplained. The sample data list about 89,000 clones, and approximately 90% of these were observed just once. Jointly, the top ten make up approximately 0.26% of the sample. The sample was CD4+ or CD8+ T cells sorted from blood, taken in a trial of the OX40 agonist ivuxolimab. These receptors originate from an adult with an advanced solid tumor such as melanoma, head and neck, liver or kidney cancer.

This clone turned up a few times. This sequence joins TRBV19 and TRBJ2-1; 7 nucleotides agree with TRBD2. Germline V lookup: CDR1 LNHDA, CDR2 SQIVND (reference sequence). Trimming removed 6 bases from V and 2 bases from J; junction bases left unmatched: 4. This CDR3 is built from 14 residues. The CDR3 region is CASRWAGAYNEQFF. CDR3 DNA sequence: TGTGCCAGTAGGTGGGCGGGGGCCTACAATGAGCAGTTCTTC.

This chain joins TRBV7-8 and TRBJ2-7; 7 bases map to TRBD1. Trimming removed 5 bases from V and 2 bases from J; junction bases left unmatched: 6. CDR3 length: 14 residues. The germline V gene encodes CDR1 SGHVS and CDR2 FQNEAQ. The CDR3: CASSHPRGTYEQYF. The CDR3 DNA sequence: TGTGCCAGCAGCCATCCCAGGGGGACCTACGAGCAGTACTTC.

This clone was seen once. V gene TRBV6-5 combines with J gene TRBJ1-4; weak D call: TRBD1 (5 bases). The V and J ends lost 5 bases and 8 bases respectively, with 12 bases between them. Germline assignment: CDR1 MNHEY and CDR2 SVGAGI. This CDR3 comprises 13 residues. For the CDR3, the DNA is TGTGCCAGCAGTCCGGTAGCAGGGGAAAAACTGTTTTTT. It translates to CASSPVAGEKLFF.

Written as DNA, the CDR3 is TGTGCCAGCGAGAGAGGGGGCTACGAGCAGTACTTC. Translation gives CASERGGYEQYF. The V call is TRBV7-8, the J call TRBJ2-7; D is perhaps TRBD1 (6 bases). The germline V gene encodes CDR1 SGHVS and CDR2 FQNEAQ. The CDR3 runs to 12 residues. Trimming took 8 bases from V and 3 from J, leaving 11 bases between them.